What follows are 12 T cell receptor beta chains derived from one specimen sequenced in a study of blood T cells in healthy people across ages. Then a second PCR, running roughly 7 to 11 cycles, was carried out with a sample-barcoded 5' primer and a J-beta primer mix. In TCRdb, the 5' RACE reads were re-called with MiXCR into one record per CDR3 protein. The sample has 1.8 million or so distinct CDR3 sequences, roughly two fifths seen once; the top ten hold under 30%. The sequenced sample consisted of blood. The receptors originated from a human donor in good health.

This sequence joins TRBV7-2 and TRBJ2-3; D possibly matches TRBD1 or TRBD2 (5 bases each). Trimming removed 5 bases from V and 11 bases from J, with 23 bases in between. The CDR3 loop spans 15 amino acids. The germline V gene has CDR1 SGHTA and CDR2 FQGNSA. This CDR3 reads CASSRGELGARVQYF. The CDR3 region has the DNA TGTGCCAGCAGCCGGGGCGAGCTTGGGGCTCGGGTGCAGTATTTT.

The table lists this clonotype with many counts. The rearrangement joins TRBV20-1 to TRBJ1-2; TRBD1 agrees at 10 bases. V trimming: 5 bases; J trimming: 1 base; junction bases outside the gene matches: 7. This CDR3 spans 15 amino acids. Germline CDR1 and CDR2: DFQATT and SNEGSKA (reference sequence). CDR3 DNA: TGCAGTGCTCCGGGACAGGGGAACTATAACTATGGCTACACCTTC. Its protein product is CSAPGQGNYNYGYTF.

This clonotype was seen a few times. J is TRBJ2-7 and V is TRBV6-6, with D possibly matching TRBD2 (5 bases). With 6 bases removed from V and 3 bases from J, the gap between germline ends came to 12 bases. This CDR3 spans 13 amino acids. Per germline, CDR1 MNHNY and CDR2 SVGAGI (reference sequence). The CDR3 bases are TGTGCCAGCAGCGGACGAGCGGACTACGAGCAGTACTTC. It encodes CASSGRADYEQYF.

This clonotype was detected only a few times. The gene calls are TRBV5-1 and TRBJ2-7; D gene unclear. The V and J ends lost 2 bases and 1 base respectively, with 10 bases between them. The germline gives CDR1 SGHRS, CDR2 YFSETQ. This CDR3 spans 14 amino acids. The CDR3 sequence is CASSFILGSYEQYF. In DNA, the CDR3 is TGCGCCAGCAGCTTTATTCTCGGGTCCTACGAGCAGTACTTC.

In this sample, this clonotype turned up a few times. This sequence joins TRBV7-9 and TRBJ1-6; 8 bases are shared with TRBD1. Germline V gene sequence: CDR1 SEHNR, CDR2 FQNEAQ (reference sequence). The CDR3 spans 14 residues. The ends lost 6 bases at V and 8 bases at J; junction bases unmatched: 6. This CDR3 is CASRGQGVDSPLHF. As DNA, the CDR3 is TGTGCCAGCAGAGGACAGGGTGTGGATTCACCCCTCCACTTT.

This clonotype was seen more than once but under ten times. The rearrangement joins TRBV24-1 to TRBJ2-3, with 14 nucleotides matching TRBD2. From germline, CDR1 is KGHDR and CDR2 SFDVKD. V dropped 4 bases and J dropped 11; count of bases not matched to a gene: 10. The CDR3 has 16 residues. This CDR3 reads CATSDPGTSGGRRQYF. In nucleotides, the CDR3 is TGTGCCACCAGTGACCCCGGGACTAGCGGGGGAAGGAGGCAGTATTTT.

On this clonotype: The CDR3 does not end in the conserved phenylalanine or tryptophan, so this is likely a read error. V is TRBV4-1 and J is TRBJ2-1; 11 bases are shared with TRBD2. The CDR3 consists of 20 residues. The junction had 11 bases not matched to a gene; V was cut back by 0 bases and J by 1 base. Germline assignment: CDR1 MGHRA and CDR2 YSYEKL. In nucleotides, the CDR3 is TGCGCCAGCAGCCAAGATGCCCTTTTTCTAGCGGGGGGATCCTACAATGAGCAGTTCTGC. Encoded protein: CASSQDALFLAGGSYNEQFC.

This clonotype was detected a few times. The gene calls are TRBV7-3 and TRBJ2-7; tentatively, D is TRBD1 (5 bases). Deletions cut 4 bases from V and 12 bases from J, with 16 bases between. The CDR3 covers 12 residues. The germline V gene has CDR1 SGHTA and CDR2 FQGTGA. CDR3 amino acids: CASSSLLQVTYF. The CDR3 coding sequence is TGTGCCAGCAGCTCCCTCCTACAGGTTACGTACTTC.

In the case of this clonotype: This may arise from a read error, as a much more abundant clone is one base away. The chain couples TRBV20-1 to TRBJ1-1; D remains ambiguous. This CDR3 is built from 11 residues. The V end was cut by 8 bases, the J end by 0 bases, with 7 bases between. Germline-derived CDR1 and CDR2 are DFQATT and SNEGSKA (reference sequence). CDR3 sequence (DNA): TGCAGTATCCAGATGAACACTGAAGCTTTCTTT. Its protein is CSIQMNTEAFF.

In nucleotides, the CDR3 is TGTGCCAGCAGGCCCGCAGGGAACTACGAGCAGTACTTC. Translation: CASRPAGNYEQYF. The chain links TRBV28 to TRBJ2-7, with a weak D call TRBD1 (5 bases). Germline loops: CDR1 MDHEN, CDR2 SYDVKM. The CDR3 spans 13 residues. V was trimmed by 6 bases and J by 3 bases, leaving 12 bases between them.

The chain combines TRBV4-3 with TRBJ1-2; D not certain. Germline loops: CDR1 LGHNA, CDR2 YSLEER. V was cut by 0 bases and J by 2 bases, with 10 bases left in between. CDR3 length: 15 amino acids. For the CDR3, the DNA is TGCGCCAGCAGCCAAGATCTCGGGTTAAACTATGGCTACACCTTC. Its translation is CASSQDLGLNYGYTF.

The gene calls are TRBV27 and TRBJ1-5, with D hard to call. Trimming removed 6 bases from V and 8 bases from J, with 23 bases in between. Germline V gene data show CDR1 as MNHEY and CDR2 as SMNVEV (reference sequence). This CDR3 comprises 16 residues. CDR3 sequence reads: CASSPSSWGGYEPQHF. In DNA form, the CDR3 reads TGTGCCAGCAGCCCCTCCTCGTGGGGAGGGTACGAGCCCCAGCATTTT.